This is a list of T cell receptor beta chains from one sample in a study of cytomegalovirus exposure and HLA in healthy donors. Sequencing was performed with immunoSEQ multiplex PCR; in TCRdb, only in-frame clones are kept and a portion is missing. The sample consists of 70,000 to 95,000 clones, 60% to 85% of them appearing once. The sequenced sample was PBMCs. Receptor source: a man aged 35-49 years in good health and CMV-seronegative. The CDR3 runs from the conserved cysteine through the conserved F or W. The D gene is left open where the match is weak. Size is omitted from some rows. Given values are once, few, many or a class for expanded clones.

clone_size,d_call,v_call,j_call,cdr3_nt,cdr3_aa
-,-,TRBV5-5,TRBJ2-7,TGTGCCAGCAGCTTGGGAGGGACACTCGCCTACGAGCAGTACTTC,CASSLGGTLAYEQYF
-,TRBD1,TRBV14,TRBJ1-1,TGTGCCAGCACCCTGATGCAGGGGGCGACTGAAGCTTTCTTT,CASTLMQGATEAFF
-,-,TRBV19,TRBJ1-5,TGTGCCAGTAGCCTTTCTCCAGTACATCAGCCCCAGCATTTT,CASSLSPVHQPQHF
-,TRBD2,TRBV7-3,TRBJ2-1,TGTGCCAGCAGCCCAATGAGCGGGAGGGCCACCAATGAGCAGTTCTTC,CASSPMSGRATNEQFF
-,TRBD2,TRBV10-3,TRBJ2-3,TGTGCCATCAGCCAGACTAGCGGGAGCACAGATACGCAGTATTTT,CAISQTSGSTDTQYF
once,-,TRBV7-9,TRBJ1-2,TGTGCCAGCAGCCAGGGAATCCTCGGCTATGGCTACACCTTC,CASSQGILGYGYTF
-,-,TRBV7-9,TRBJ2-4,TGTGCCAGCAGCTTTCCTTCGGGAGCCAAAAACATTCAGTACTTC,CASSFPSGAKNIQYF
-,TRBD2,TRBV4-2,TRBJ2-5,TGTGCCAGCAGCCAGGAGGGTCGGGGAGGGGAGACCCAGTACTTC,CASSQEGRGGETQYF
-,TRBD2,TRBV9,TRBJ2-3,TGTGCCAGCAGCGTAGGGACTAGCGGGCCCAACACAGATACGCAGTATTTT,CASSVGTSGPNTDTQYF
-,-,TRBV4-1,TRBJ2-7,TGCGCCAGCAGCCAAGATGCCGGCTACGAGCAGTACTTC,CASSQDAGYEQYF
-,TRBD2,TRBV19,TRBJ2-7,TGTGCAGTAGTACAGGGGACTAGCGGTACTTACGAGCAGTACTTC,CAVVQGTSGTYEQYF
-,-,TRBV5-1,TRBJ2-1,TGCGCCAGCAGCTGGCAGGGGAATGAGCAGTTCTTC,CASSWQGNEQFF
-,TRBD1,TRBV6-6,TRBJ1-4,TGTGCCAGCAGTTATGGGACAGTTAATGAAAAACTGTTTTTT,CASSYGTVNEKLFF
-,-,TRBV7-9,TRBJ1-1,TGTTCCAGCAACGACTTCACCAGGGAGGGCACTGAAGCTTTCTTT,CSSNDFTREGTEAFF
once,TRBD1,TRBV7-3,TRBJ2-1,TGTGCCAGCAGCAACGGACAGGGGGCGGGCAATGAGCAGTTCTTC,CASSNGQGAGNEQFF
-,-,TRBV4-1,TRBJ1-6,TGCGCCAGCAGAGAAAGAGGCCCCGAGTCTACGGTTTATAATTCACCCCTCCACTTT,CASRERGPESTVYNSPLHF
-,TRBD1,TRBV10-3,TRBJ2-5,TGTGCCACCCGACAGGGGGCAATGGGAGAGACCCAGTACTTC,CATRQGAMGETQYF
-,TRBD1,TRBV19,TRBJ2-5,TGTGCCAGTAGTCCGACAGGGCTAGAGACCCAGTACTTC,CASSPTGLETQYF
few,TRBD1,TRBV5-1,TRBJ1-5,TGCGCCAGCAGCGATACCGGGACAGCGAATCAGCCCCAGCATTTT,CASSDTGTANQPQHF
-,-,TRBV18,TRBJ2-3,TGTGCCAGCTCACCCGATGGCACCCGCACAGATACGCAGTATTTT,CASSPDGTRTDTQYF
-,-,TRBV28,TRBJ1-1,TGTGCCAGCAGTTGGGAGTACCGCCCGGGGGCTTTCTTT,CASSWEYRPGAFF
-,-,TRBV6-5,TRBJ2-7,TGTGCCAGCAGTTACTCGAGCGCGGAGCCTGGGGAGCAGTACTTC,CASSYSSAEPGEQYF
-,-,TRBV5-1,TRBJ2-2,TGCGCCAGCAGCCTGAGGGCGGGGAACACCGGGGAGCTGTTTTTT,CASSLRAGNTGELFF
-,-,TRBV7-2,TRBJ2-5,TGTGCCAGCAGCTTAGCTGCGCGCCGACAAGAGACCCAGTACTTC,CASSLAARRQETQYF
once,-,TRBV28,TRBJ1-6,TGTGCCAGCAGTGAGGAGAATTCACCCCTCCACTTT,CASSEENSPLHF
-,-,TRBV7-7,TRBJ2-6,TGTGCTAGCAGCTTGGCTCAAGACAGTTTTGGGGCCAACGTCCTGACTTTC,CASSLAQDSFGANVLTF